Sequencing of this T cell receptor beta chain was carried out in a study of T-cell memory formation after mild COVID-19. Constant-segment-primed 5'RACE gave TCR alpha and TCR beta cDNA libraries with sample barcodes and UMIs. One entry per CDR3 protein results from TCRdb running MiXCR on the 5' RACE reads. The sample has hundreds of thousands of distinct CDR3 sequences, around a quarter seen once. Overall study findings and caveats: Clones that contracted from day 15 to 85 were balanced CD4/CD8, while later expanders leaned CD4+. Several responding clones turned up in pre-infection memory, indicating that cross-reactive memory may have taken part. Contracting CD4+ clones were located mainly in CM and EM, and CD8+ clones in EMRA.

Concerning this clonotype itself: Its cognate antigen is unknown.

The sample consisted of PBMCs or a T cell subset sorted from them (not recorded which). This TCR came from an adult woman who had mild COVID-19 (a few samples of this study predate the infection). Cell type and time point are not known.

The CDR3 coding sequence is TGCAGCGCCGGGGGGGACTACACTGAAGCTTTCTTT. Encoded protein: CSAGGDYTEAFF. The chain recombines TRBV29-1 with TRBJ1-1; TRBD1 might be the D (5 bases). This CDR3 comprises 12 residues. Per the germline V gene, CDR1 is SQVTM and CDR2 is ANQGSEA. The ends were cut back, 7 bases at V and 3 bases at J, with 12 bases in the middle. The full variable domain, its missing parts supplied by reference TRBV29-1 and TRBJ1-1, is SAVISQKPSRDICQRGTSLTIQCQVDSQVTMMFWYRQQPGQSLTLIATANQGSEATYESGFVIDKFPISRPNLTFSTLTVSNMSPEDSSIYLCSAGGDYTEAFFGQGTRLTVV.